Below are 24 T cell receptor beta chains sequenced from a single sample in a study of T-cell reconstitution after alpha-beta-depleted transplantation in children. TCRbeta library preparation incorporated unique molecular identifiers. MiXCR, run by TCRdb on the PCR reads, gives a single entry per CDR3 protein. The data contain about 400,000 distinct CDR3 sequences, roughly 20% of them singletons. The input for sequencing was PBMCs from the stem cell graft donor, taken from the stem cell graft. These receptors all stem from a human donor who donated a stem cell graft to a child with acute myeloid leukemia.

This clonotype was observed at least ten times. The chain links TRBV6-6 to TRBJ2-2; 11 bases agree with TRBD1. Germline CDR1 and CDR2: MNHNY and SVGAGI (reference sequence). V trimming: 5 bases; J trimming: 0 bases; junction bases outside the gene matches: 8. The CDR3 spans 18 residues. For the CDR3, the DNA is TGTGCCAGCAGTAGAACGGGACAGGGGGACTCGAACACCGGGGAGCTGTTTTTT. Translating gives CASSRTGQGDSNTGELFF.

At least ten counts were recorded for this clonotype. The chain has TRBV29-1 and TRBJ2-7; the D gene could be TRBD1 or TRBD2 (5 bases each). CDR3 length: 12 amino acids. CDR1 is SQVTM and CDR2 is ANQGSEA in the germline V gene. V lost 6 bases and J 0 bases, leaving 9 bases between the germline ends. The CDR3 DNA sequence: TGCAGCGTCAGGGAGAGCTCCTACGAGCAGTACTTC. This encodes CSVRESSYEQYF.

CDR3 DNA: TGTGCCAGCAGACCCGGTCGGGTGTCAGGGGGGCAGTACTTC. As protein: CASRPGRVSGGQYF. This sequence joins TRBV12-3 or TRBV12-4 and TRBJ2-7; 7 nucleotides line up with TRBD1. The V segment lost 6 bases and the J segment 9 bases; nucleotides outside the gene matches: 14. The CDR3 loop spans 14 amino acids.

This clonotype has a count of ten or more. The rearrangement joins TRBV10-3 to TRBJ2-5, with 9 bases aligning to TRBD2. J was trimmed by 3 bases and V by 2 bases; bases with no gene match: 1. This CDR3 contains 14 residues. CDR1 and CDR2 from the germline V gene are ENHRY and SYGVKD. CDR3 nucleotides: TGTGCCATCAGTGAGGCTAGCGGGGAAGAGACCCAGTACTTC. Protein product: CAISEASGEETQYF.

This clonotype came up many times. This chain links TRBV6-4 with TRBJ2-1; 12 nucleotides align to TRBD2. The CDR3 totals 16 residues. V shed 7 bases and J 2 bases; nucleotides not matched to a gene: 6. Germline lookup yields CDR1 MRHNA and CDR2 SNTAGT. DNA for the CDR3: TGTGCCAGCACCCCGACTAGCGGGAGACCCTACAATGAGCAGTTCTTC. This codes for CASTPTSGRPYNEQFF.

This chain joins TRBV20-1 and TRBJ2-3; TRBD2 aligns across 9 bases. The germline V gene has CDR1 DFQATT and CDR2 SNEGSKA (reference sequence). The CDR3 loop spans 14 amino acids. With 6 bases clipped from V and 3 bases from J, the junction kept 7 bases outside the gene matches. In DNA form, the CDR3 reads TGCAGTGCAGAAGCGGGAGGTGGAACAGATACGCAGTATTTT. Translating gives CSAEAGGGTDTQYF.

The chain carries TRBV29-1 and TRBJ2-5; 9 positions match TRBD1. The CDR3 sequence is 14 residues long. The junction had 7 bases not matched to a gene; V was cut back by 3 bases and J by 5 bases. Germline values: CDR1 SQVTM, CDR2 ANQGSEA. The CDR3 DNA follows: TGCAGCGTTGATGAACAGGGGGCTGGGGAGACCCAGTACTTC. It encodes CSVDEQGAGETQYF. The full variable domain, completed using reference TRBV29-1 and TRBJ2-5, is SAVISQKPSRDICQRGTSLTIQCQVDSQVTMMFWYRQQPGQSLTLIATANQGSEATYESGFVIDKFPISRPNLTFSTLTVSNMSPEDSSIYLCSVDEQGAGETQYFGPGTRLLVL.

This clonotype was seen repeatedly, ten times or more. The gene calls are TRBV29-1 and TRBJ2-1; 13 nucleotides match TRBD2. V trimming: 7 bases; J trimming: 9 bases; junction bases outside the gene matches: 9. Germline loops: CDR1 SQVTM, CDR2 ANQGSEA. The CDR3 has 14 amino acids. The CDR3 DNA follows: TGCAGCGGACAGCGGACTAGCGGGAGAGGTGAGCAGTTCTTC. It specifies CSGQRTSGRGEQFF.

In regard to this clonotype: A read error may be the cause here, since a much bigger clone is one base away. V and J are TRBV29-1 and TRBJ2-2; D perhaps matches TRBD1 (6 bases). Trimming left V 6 bases short and J 3 bases short, with 11 bases between. CDR1 SQVTM and CDR2 ANQGSEA come from the germline V gene. CDR3 length equals 13 residues. The CDR3 nucleotides are TGCAGCGTCAGGGGATTGGACACCGGGGAGCTGTTTTTT. It yields the protein CSVRGLDTGELFF.

This clonotype was observed a few times. This sequence joins TRBV12-3 or TRBV12-4 and TRBJ2-1, with a weak D call TRBD1 (7 bases). This CDR3 comprises 14 residues. Trimming took 8 bases from V and 3 from J, leaving 14 bases between them. As DNA, the CDR3 is TGTGCCAGCGGGAGGCAGGGGGGCTACAATGAGCAGTTCTTC. Encoded protein: CASGRQGGYNEQFF.

This clonotype appeared many times. The rearrangement links TRBV3-1 to TRBJ2-1, with 11 nucleotides matching TRBD2. Germline V CDR1 and CDR2: LGHDT, YNNKEL (reference sequence). The CDR3 contains 15 residues. J was trimmed by 4 bases and V by 3 bases; bases with no gene match: 2. Here the CDR3 DNA reads TGTGCCAGCAGCCAGGGACTAGCGGAGTACAATGAGCAGTTCTTC. Translated: CASSQGLAEYNEQFF.

This clonotype was seen at least ten times. V is TRBV29-1 and J is TRBJ2-1, with TRBD2 matching 8 bases. V lost 3 bases to trimming and J lost 4 bases; unmatched junction nucleotides: 5. This CDR3 spans 14 amino acids. CDR1 SQVTM and CDR2 ANQGSEA come from the germline V gene. Written as DNA, the CDR3 is TGCAGCGTTGACACTAGCGGCCAATACAATGAGCAGTTCTTC. Encoded protein: CSVDTSGQYNEQFF.

V is TRBV6-1 and J is TRBJ2-7; TRBD1 matches 10 bases. The germline gives CDR1 MNHNS, CDR2 SASEGT. Losses at the gene ends were 6 bases for V and 5 bases for J; bases not matched to a gene: 4. CDR3 size: 13 residues. The CDR3 DNA reads as TGTGCCAGCAGAGGGGACAGGGGAGACGAGCAGTACTTC. Protein product: CASRGDRGDEQYF.

The chain is built from TRBV5-8 and TRBJ1-1; no firm D call. The CDR3 contains 12 residues. The germline CDR1 and CDR2 sequences are SGHTS and YDEGEE. Trimming cost V 4 bases and J 5 bases, with 9 bases left between them. The CDR3 region has the DNA TGTGCCAGCAGCGGTTTTGGGACTGAAGCTTTCTTT. Amino acids: CASSGFGTEAFF.

J is TRBJ2-7 and V is TRBV20-1; 7 nucleotides agree with TRBD2. The CDR3 loop spans 15 amino acids. Trimming took 0 bases from V and 3 from J; bases not matched to a gene: 8. Germline CDR1 is DFQATT and CDR2 is SNEGSKA (reference sequence). The CDR3: CSARDLTSLLYEQYF. The CDR3 bases are TGCAGTGCTAGAGATCTGACTAGCTTGCTCTACGAGCAGTACTTC.

There are a few counts of this clonotype. This chain connects TRBV7-2 to TRBJ1-4, with D unclear. The CDR3 runs 14 residues. Germline assignment: CDR1 SGHTA and CDR2 FQGNSA. With 1 base removed from V and 7 bases from J, the gap between germline ends came to 10 bases. The CDR3 loop reads CASSLDLGGEKLFF. CDR3 DNA: TGTGCCAGCAGCTTAGATTTGGGAGGTGAAAAACTGTTTTTT.

This clonotype was counted ten times or more. This sequence joins TRBV29-1 and TRBJ2-5; D may match TRBD1 or TRBD2 (5 bases each). CDR1 and CDR2 (germline): SQVTM, ANQGSEA. This CDR3 has 13 residues. The V end was cut by 6 bases, the J end by 5 bases, with 16 bases between. CDR3 nucleotides: TGCAGCGTAGGGACCGCCGTTAGGGAGACCCAGTACTTC. Protein sequence: CSVGTAVRETQYF.

The chain recombines TRBV7-8 with TRBJ2-2, with D maybe TRBD1 (6 bases). V dropped 5 bases and J dropped 6 bases, with 19 bases sitting between them. Germline V gene lookup returns CDR1 SGHVS and CDR2 FQNEAQ. The CDR3 consists of 16 residues. As DNA, the CDR3 is TGTGCCAGCAGCCCAAGTGGACAGCCTAGGTCCGGGGAGCTGTTTTTT. It is translated as CASSPSGQPRSGELFF.

The CDR3 coding sequence is TGTGCCACCAGCAGTGTCGCGGGGCCTTACAATGAGCAGTTCTTC. Amino acid sequence: CATSSVAGPYNEQFF. J is TRBJ2-1 and V is TRBV15; D might be TRBD2 (6 bases). Trimming shortened V by 3 bases and J by 4 bases, and 13 bases separated the two germline ends. The germline gives CDR1 LNHNV, CDR2 YYDKDF (reference sequence). The CDR3 is made up of 15 amino acids.

This clonotype was recorded a few times. The V gene is TRBV27, the J gene TRBJ2-3; TRBD2 matches 12 bases. Germline CDR1 reads MNHEY; CDR2 reads SMNVEV (reference sequence). V dropped 5 bases and J dropped 3; count of bases not matched to a gene: 3. The CDR3 is made up of 15 amino acids. In DNA, the CDR3 is TGTGCCAGCAGTCGACTAGCGGGAGTGACAGATACGCAGTATTTT. The encoded protein is CASSRLAGVTDTQYF.

This clonotype came up many times. The chain is built from TRBV10-3 and TRBJ2-2; the D is unclear. This CDR3 has 14 residues. Germline CDR1 reads ENHRY; CDR2 reads SYGVKD. With 7 bases removed from V and 6 bases from J, the gap between germline ends came to 15 bases. CDR3 protein: CAITPNQMSGELFF. In DNA form, the CDR3 reads TGTGCCATCACGCCCAATCAAATGTCCGGGGAGCTGTTTTTT.

The rearrangement links TRBV28 to TRBJ2-7, with D unclear. The CDR3 length is 13 residues. CDR1 and CDR2 from the germline V gene are MDHEN and SYDVKM. The V and J ends lost 3 bases and 6 bases respectively, with 12 bases between them. The CDR3 coding sequence is TGTGCCAGCAGTTTCCCCTACCTCGCCGAGCAGTACTTC. The encoded protein is CASSFPYLAEQYF.

This clonotype has more than one count but fewer than ten. This rearrangement joins TRBV11-1 to TRBJ2-3; a weak D match, TRBD1 (5 bases). Germline V lookup: CDR1 SGHAT, CDR2 FQDESV (reference sequence). V lost 2 bases and J lost 2, with 8 bases in between. This CDR3 has 14 amino acids. The CDR3 protein is CASSLSRVTDTQYF. Written as DNA, the CDR3 is TGTGCCAGCAGCTTAAGCAGGGTCACAGATACGCAGTATTTT.

This clonotype was detected a few times. V and J are TRBV11-1 and TRBJ1-3; TRBD1 agrees at 7 bases. V lost 5 bases, J lost 0 bases, and 13 bases stayed unmatched. The CDR3 sequence is 18 residues long. Germline V gene data show CDR1 as SGHAT and CDR2 as FQDESV (reference sequence). Written as DNA, the CDR3 is TGTGCCAGCAGCGATATGGGGACAGTCACTGACTCTGGAAACACCATATATTTT. Amino acid sequence: CASSDMGTVTDSGNTIYF.